A selection of T cell receptor beta chains follows, all from one sample in a study of blood T cell repertoires in COVID-19. The data were produced by immunoSEQ multiplex PCR, yet TCRdb's version contains in-frame clones alone and is incomplete. The table has 300,000 to 400,000 clones, about 87% seen once; the top ten hold more than 7.5%. Sequencing was carried out using peripheral blood. The receptor source for this set is a young man with COVID-19, enrolled during active disease. Both conserved end residues are part of each CDR3. The D gene is left open where the match is weak. The size field is filled for only some rows; it gives once, few, many or a size class.

d_gene	v_gene	j_gene	abundance	CDR3nt	CDR3aa
TRBD1	TRBV7-8	TRBJ1-3	.	TGTGCCAGCAGCCTCGGACAGGGAAGAAACACCATATATTTT	CASSLGQGRNTIYF
.	TRBV7-9	TRBJ2-3	.	TGTGCCAGCAGCTTGGGCACAGGCGCAGATACGCAGTATTTT	CASSLGTGADTQYF
.	TRBV27	TRBJ1-2	.	TGTGCCAGCAGTACGGTCGGGCCAGGAGGCTATGGCTACACCTTC	CASSTVGPGGYGYTF
.	TRBV28	TRBJ2-7	.	TGTGCCAGCAGCCCGGGAACTAGACCCCTGACGGGTGAGCAGTACTTC	CASSPGTRPLTGEQYF
TRBD1	TRBV5-4	TRBJ2-5	.	TGTGCCAGCAGCGAAGGGACAGGTCGAGAGACCCAGTACTTC	CASSEGTGRETQYF
.	TRBV18	TRBJ1-6	.	TGTGCCAGCTCACCGAGACAGGTCAATTCACCCCTCCACTTT	CASSPRQVNSPLHF
TRBD1	TRBV7-9	TRBJ1-1	.	TGTGCCAGCAGCTTAGCGGGGACAGGGGGCCGGCTTAGTCGGACTGAAGCTTTCTTT	CASSLAGTGGRLSRTEAFF
TRBD1	TRBV11-2	TRBJ1-2	.	TGTGCCAGCAGCTTAGATAGCTGGACAGGGTATGGTGGCTACACCTTC	CASSLDSWTGYGGYTF
TRBD1	TRBV18	TRBJ2-2	.	TGTGCCAGCTCACCTCAACAGGGGGGACAGAGGTCAACCGGGGAGCTGTTTTTT	CASSPQQGGQRSTGELFF
TRBD1	TRBV18	TRBJ1-2	.	TGTGCCAGCTCACCGGTCACCGGGACAGGGGAGGGTGGCTACACCTTC	CASSPVTGTGEGGYTF
TRBD2	TRBV19	TRBJ2-2	.	TGTGCCAGACCCGCTTCTGGACTAGCGGGAGGGCCGGACACCGGGGAGCTGTTTTTT	CARPASGLAGGPDTGELFF
.	TRBV5-1	TRBJ2-3	.	TGCGCCAGCAGCTCAGGGGCTACATCTGATACGCAGTATTTT	CASSSGATSDTQYF
.	TRBV12-3/TRBV12-4	TRBJ1-1	.	TGTGCCAGCATCGAATCAGCTGAAGCTTTCTTT	CASIESAEAFF
TRBD2	TRBV11-2	TRBJ2-5	once	TGTGCCAGCAGCCAATATCCAGAAGCGGGGGGGAGCGGGACCCAGTACTTC	CASSQYPEAGGSGTQYF
.	TRBV3-1/TRBV3-2	TRBJ1-5	.	TGTGCCAGCAGCCAGGACAGTACCCTAGGGCCCCAGCATTTT	CASSQDSTLGPQHF
.	TRBV7-2	TRBJ1-5	once	TGTGCCAGCAGCGAGAGGGAAGAGGATAGCAATCAGCCCCAGCATTTT	CASSEREEDSNQPQHF
TRBD1	TRBV6-5	TRBJ1-2	once	TGTGCCAGCACCCCACCCGGACAGGGGAATGGCTACACCTTC	CASTPPGQGNGYTF
.	TRBV19	TRBJ2-3	.	TGTGCCAGTAGTATCCAGGGTACCCCCACAGATACGCAGTATTTT	CASSIQGTPTDTQYF
.	TRBV19	TRBJ2-7	.	TGTCAAGTAGGGGGGGGGCCCTACGAGCAGTACTTC	CQVGGGPYEQYF
TRBD1	TRBV6-2/TRBV6-3	TRBJ1-2	.	TGTGCCAGCAGATACACAGGGGGTAAGGCGGGCTACACCTTC	CASRYTGGKAGYTF
TRBD1	TRBV7-2	TRBJ2-7	once	TGTGCCAGCAGCTTGATAGACAGGGGCACCTACGAGCAGTACTTC	CASSLIDRGTYEQYF
.	TRBV27	TRBJ1-1	.	TGTGCCAGCAGTTTCGAAGGGGCGAACACTGAAGCTTTCTTT	CASSFEGANTEAFF
.	TRBV7-9	TRBJ2-7	.	TGTGCCAGCAGCGCGGGGTTCCACGGGACAGAGCAATTCTACGAGCAGTACTTC	CASSAGFHGTEQFYEQYF
TRBD2	TRBV2	TRBJ2-1	.	TGTGCCAGCAGGGCCCGGAGCGGGATTTACAATGAGCAGTTCTTC	CASRARSGIYNEQFF
.	TRBV7-9	TRBJ1-5	once	TGTGCCAGCGGGGGGGGGACGATTGGTCAGCCCCAGCATTTT	CASGGGTIGQPQHF
TRBD1	TRBV6-2/TRBV6-3	TRBJ2-1	.	TGTGCCAGCAGTTTAGGACAGGTCAATGAGCAGTTCTTC	CASSLGQVNEQFF
.	TRBV18	TRBJ2-7	.	TGTGCCAGCTCACCACCATGGAGTCAAGGTTCCTACGAGCAGTACTTC	CASSPPWSQGSYEQYF
.	TRBV5-4	TRBJ2-2	.	TGTGCCAGCAGCTTACTAGGGTCCGCCGGGGAGCTGTTTTTT	CASSLLGSAGELFF
TRBD2	TRBV5-6	TRBJ2-7	.	TGTGCCAGCAGTTCATCCAGACAGACTAGCGGGAGCAGGTTATACGAGCAGTACTTC	CASSSSRQTSGSRLYEQYF
TRBD2	TRBV6-2/TRBV6-3	TRBJ2-1	.	TGTGCCAGCAGTTACTCGGAGAATAGCGGGGGGCCTTCATACAATGAGCAGTTCTTC	CASSYSENSGGPSYNEQFF
.	TRBV5-4	TRBJ2-2	.	TGTGCCAGCAGCCTGGGACACTGGAACACCGGGGAGCTGTTTTTT	CASSLGHWNTGELFF
.	TRBV7-2	TRBJ1-4	.	TGTGCCAGCAGCTACTATCAGTTTAATGAAAAACTGTTTTTT	CASSYYQFNEKLFF
TRBD1	TRBV20-1	TRBJ1-2	.	TGCAGTGCTAGTCCGGGACAGGGGAACTATGGCTACACCTTC	CSASPGQGNYGYTF
.	TRBV6-5	TRBJ2-7	.	TGTGCCAGCAGACTTGCCAGGTTCTCGTACGAGCAGTACTTC	CASRLARFSYEQYF
.	TRBV18	TRBJ1-1	once	TGTGCCAGCTCTCCCAGGGTCGGCACTGAAGCTTTCTTT	CASSPRVGTEAFF
.	TRBV30	TRBJ1-5	.	TGTGCCTGGAGTTGGAGGGGACGGATCAATCAGCCCCAGCATTTT	CAWSWRGRINQPQHF
TRBD2	TRBV6-2/TRBV6-3	TRBJ2-4	.	TGTGCCAGCAGTTACGGCGGGGGGACCAAAAACATTCAGTACTTC	CASSYGGGTKNIQYF
.	TRBV28	TRBJ1-5	.	TGTGCCAGCAGTTTGGAACGGGTCAGCAATCAGCCCCAGCATTTT	CASSLERVSNQPQHF
TRBD2	TRBV19	TRBJ2-5	once	TGTGCCAGTAGTTTAGCGGGAGGAGAACAAGAGACCCAGTACTTC	CASSLAGGEQETQYF
.	TRBV2	TRBJ1-6	.	TGTGCCAGCTTGGGGGGGAGTGGAAATTCACCCCTCCACTTT	CASLGGSGNSPLHF
.	TRBV19	TRBJ1-5	.	TGTGCCAGTAGTATAGATCTTGACAGTACCTGGGTGCCCCAGCATTTT	CASSIDLDSTWVPQHF
.	TRBV29-1	TRBJ2-6	.	TGCAGCGTTGAAGGGGCAGGTGGTTTCTCTGGGGCCAACGTCCTGACTTTC	CSVEGAGGFSGANVLTF
TRBD1	TRBV14	TRBJ1-2	.	TGTGCCAGCAGCCAGGGACAGGGCGGCTATGGCTACACCTTC	CASSQGQGGYGYTF
.	TRBV2	TRBJ1-2	.	TGTGCCAACTTCCACCCGACGGAGGCAGGAGTTAAGATAAACTATGGCTACACCTTC	CANFHPTEAGVKINYGYTF
.	TRBV19	TRBJ1-5	few	TGTGCCAGTAGTATAGAATCCGGTAATCAGCCCCAGCATTTT	CASSIESGNQPQHF
TRBD1	TRBV19	TRBJ2-7	.	TGTGCCAGTAGCGGACAGGCCTCACCCAACGAGCAGTACTTC	CASSGQASPNEQYF
TRBD1	TRBV19	TRBJ1-2	.	TGTGCCAGTAGTCGACAGGGGTCGAGCTATGGCTACACCTTC	CASSRQGSSYGYTF
.	TRBV21-1	TRBJ2-7	.	TGTGCCAGCAGCACCCGGACAGGGATTCTCTACGAGCAGTACTTC	CASSTRTGILYEQYF
.	TRBV6-4	TRBJ1-2	.	TGTGCCAGCAGTCGGACAGAACACTATGGCTACACCTTC	CASSRTEHYGYTF
.	TRBV28	TRBJ1-1	.	TGTGCCAGCAGTCTTCCGGTGACTGAAGCTTTCTTT	CASSLPVTEAFF
TRBD2	TRBV5-1	TRBJ2-1	few	TGCGCCAGCAGCTCAAGCGGGGACTCCTACAATGAGCAGTTCTTC	CASSSSGDSYNEQFF
.	TRBV9	TRBJ1-3	.	TGTGCCAGCAGCGTAGGGCATGTATACGGAAACACCATATATTTT	CASSVGHVYGNTIYF
.	TRBV21-1	TRBJ2-1	.	TGTGCCAGCAGCAAATATCACCAGCGGGAGGGATACAATGAGCAGTTCTTC	CASSKYHQREGYNEQFF
TRBD1	TRBV19	TRBJ1-5	.	TGTGCCAGTGCCGGGACAGACGGCTATAGCAATCAGCCCCAGCATTTT	CASAGTDGYSNQPQHF
.	TRBV11-3	TRBJ2-1	.	TGTGCCAGCAGCTTAGGTACCCCAGAATTGGAGCAGTTCTTC	CASSLGTPELEQFF
TRBD2	TRBV2	TRBJ2-5	.	TGTGCCAGCAGTCCCGGGACTAGGCAAGAGACCCAGTACTTC	CASSPGTRQETQYF
TRBD1	TRBV24-1	TRBJ1-5	.	TGTGCCACCAGTGACTCGACAGGGGGCAATCAGCCCCAGCATTTT	CATSDSTGGNQPQHF